A single sample gave rise to the 17 T cell receptor beta chains below, sequenced in a study of blood T cell repertoires in COVID-19. The protocol was immunoSEQ multiplex PCR, while the TCRdb copy is restricted to in-frame clones and leaves out a portion. The sample lists about 270,000 clones; approximately 87% were seen once. The sample consisted of peripheral blood. The receptors come from a woman aged 45-59 years with acute or convalescent COVID-19.

This rearrangement joins TRBV6-2 or TRBV6-3 to TRBJ1-2; D not resolved. Germline V gives CDR1 MNHEY, CDR2 SVGEGT. Trimming stripped 4 bases from V and 10 bases from J, with 25 bases between. This CDR3 is built from 16 residues. The CDR3 reads CASSWTAAGVLEVYTF. As DNA, the CDR3 is TGTGCCAGCAGTTGGACTGCGGCGGGCGTTCTGGAGGTCTACACCTTC.

V and J are TRBV6-5 and TRBJ1-2; 8 bases match TRBD1. V was clipped by 6 bases and J by 7 bases; unmatched bases: 4. This CDR3 contains 12 residues. Germline loops: CDR1 MNHEY, CDR2 SVGAGI. The DNA of the CDR3 is TGTGCCAGCAGAGCTGACAGGGGTGGCTACACCTTC. This encodes CASRADRGGYTF.

This chain links TRBV6-5 with TRBJ2-1, with TRBD2 matching over 14 bases. Trimming took 2 bases from V and 7 from J; bases not matched to a gene: 4. This CDR3 is 16 amino acids long. Germline CDR1 MNHEY, CDR2 SVGAGI. For the CDR3, the DNA is TGTGCCAGCAGTTACGGGACTAGCGGGAGATTAAATGAGCAGTTCTTC. Translation gives CASSYGTSGRLNEQFF.

The rearrangement uses TRBV19 and TRBJ2-5, with TRBD2 as a possible D gene (6 bases). The V end lost 5 bases, the J end lost 2 bases, and 9 bases lay between the germline ends. This CDR3 is 13 amino acids long. Germline CDR1 is LNHDA and CDR2 is SQIVND (reference sequence). In DNA form, the CDR3 reads TGTGCCAGTAGTTCTAGCGATCAAGAGACCCAGTACTTC. As protein: CASSSSDQETQYF.

This clone appeared once. The V gene is TRBV6-5, the J gene TRBJ2-5; a weak D match, TRBD1 (5 bases). There are 13 residues in the CDR3. V was trimmed by 2 bases and J by 5 bases, leaving 9 bases between them. CDR1 is MNHEY and CDR2 is SVGAGI in the germline V gene. The CDR3 nucleotides read TGTGCCAGCAGTTACATGGGGCCTGAGACCCAGTACTTC. It is translated as CASSYMGPETQYF.

V is TRBV13 and J is TRBJ2-7; tentative D call: TRBD2 (6 bases). V was clipped by 1 base and J by 6 bases, with 22 bases between them. CDR3 size: 17 residues. Looked up from germline, CDR1 is PRHDT and CDR2 is FYEKMQ (reference sequence). The CDR3 DNA is TGTGCCAGCAGCTTAGAGGTTGCGTTCGGAGGGCCGGGCGAGCAGTACTTC. Amino acids: CASSLEVAFGGPGEQYF.

The chain recombines TRBV18 with TRBJ1-2; D not resolved. This CDR3 is 14 amino acids long. Deletions cut 1 base from V and 7 bases from J, with 13 bases between. The germline gives CDR1 KGHSH, CDR2 LQKENI. DNA for the CDR3: TGTGCCAGCTCACCACGGTCGGAAGGGAGTGGCTACACCTTC. Its translation is CASSPRSEGSGYTF.

This clone was found a few times. This chain links TRBV6-5 with TRBJ2-7; D is possibly TRBD2 (6 bases). The CDR3 contains 15 residues. Trimming removed 4 bases from V and 2 bases from J, with 15 bases in between. Germline values: CDR1 MNHEY, CDR2 SVGAGI. The CDR3 spells CASSWGLATAYEQYF. The CDR3 region has the DNA TGTGCCAGCAGTTGGGGTCTAGCGACCGCCTACGAGCAGTACTTC.

In its sample, this clone was seen once. The chain uses TRBV10-3 and TRBJ1-1; no clear D. Germline V gives CDR1 ENHRY, CDR2 SYGVKD. The CDR3 has 14 residues. V was cut by 4 bases and J by 1 base, with 10 bases left in between. This CDR3 is CAISVDMKNTEAFF. Written as DNA, the CDR3 is TGTGCCATCAGTGTCGACATGAAGAACACTGAAGCTTTCTTT.

The genes are TRBV19 and TRBJ1-5; D ambiguous. CDR1 is LNHDA, CDR2 SQIVND, per germline (reference sequence). This CDR3 has 12 residues. V lost 5 bases and J 7 bases, leaving 9 bases between the germline ends. The chain's CDR3 is CASSFRWQPQHF. CDR3 coding DNA: TGTGCCAGTAGTTTTAGATGGCAGCCCCAGCATTTT.

The rearrangement joins TRBV7-2 to TRBJ2-1; 11 nucleotides agree with TRBD2. This CDR3 contains 15 residues. CDR1 is SGHTA, CDR2 FQGNSA, per germline. Losses at the gene ends were 6 bases for V and 7 bases for J; bases not matched to a gene: 8. The CDR3 region is CASRRIAGGPNEQFF. DNA of the CDR3: TGTGCCAGCAGGCGAATAGCGGGAGGGCCGAATGAGCAGTTCTTC.

The chain couples TRBV7-3 to TRBJ1-4, with TRBD1 as a possible D gene (6 bases). V lost 5 bases, J lost 7 bases, and 17 bases lay in between. The CDR3 is made up of 15 amino acids. Germline assignment: CDR1 SGHTA and CDR2 FQGTGA. CDR3 region: CASSLLGGPGEKLFF. Here the CDR3 DNA reads TGTGCCAGCAGCCTCTTAGGGGGACCAGGTGAAAAACTGTTTTTT.

V usage is TRBV6-5 and J usage is TRBJ2-3; D uncertain. V was pared by 8 bases and J by 2 bases, with 14 bases between. The CDR3 covers 14 residues. Per germline, CDR1 MNHEY and CDR2 SVGAGI. CDR3: CASRHEVITDTQYF. CDR3 nucleotides: TGTGCCAGCCGCCATGAGGTGATCACAGATACGCAGTATTTT.

The chain uses TRBV19 and TRBJ2-1; D remains ambiguous. The V gene's germline CDR1 is LNHDA and CDR2 SQIVND (reference sequence). The CDR3 totals 16 residues. Trimming pared 6 bases from V and 0 bases from J, leaving 15 bases between. The chain's CDR3 is CASRPSFRSSYNEQFF. Here the CDR3 DNA reads TGTGCCAGTAGGCCCTCCTTCCGGAGCTCCTACAATGAGCAGTTCTTC.

The rearrangement uses TRBV19 and TRBJ2-7; 8 bases match TRBD1. This CDR3 is built from 17 residues. CDR1 is LNHDA and CDR2 is SQIVND in the germline V gene (reference sequence). V lost 3 bases and J lost 9; bases outside the gene matches: 19. CDR3 loop: CASSIRTGKYGLLVQYF. The CDR3 DNA reads as TGTGCCAGTAGTATCAGGACAGGGAAATACGGCCTGCTTGTGCAGTACTTC.

The CDR3: CATSGLGIGSYEQYF. Written as DNA, the CDR3 is TGTGCCACCAGTGGACTCGGGATTGGCTCCTACGAGCAGTACTTC. The chain has TRBV24-1 and TRBJ2-7, with a possible D match to TRBD2 (5 bases). Trimming cost V 5 bases and J 0 bases, with 13 bases left between them. The CDR3 runs 15 residues. Germline lookup yields CDR1 KGHDR and CDR2 SFDVKD.

This clone was seen more than once but under ten times. The chain couples TRBV27 to TRBJ2-7, with TRBD2 as a possible D gene (6 bases). The CDR3 sequence is 12 residues long. V was clipped by 5 bases and J by 6 bases, with 11 bases between them. In germline, CDR1 is MNHEY, CDR2 SMNVEV (reference sequence). CDR3 in DNA: TGTGCCAGCAGTCCGGGAGTCTCCGAGCAGTACTTC. Translation gives CASSPGVSEQYF.